This T cell receptor (beta chain) appears in the sequencing data of a study of breast tumors, draining lymph nodes, adjacent tissues. Study-level results: Most tumor T cells seemingly derive from lymph node, then expand in tumor.

Axillary draining lymph nodes of breast cancer patients supplied the node samples. To note about this clonotype: The antigen is not known. This may come from a read error, since a much larger clone is one base off.

In TCRdb, the multiplex PCR reads were re-called with MiXCR into one record per CDR3 protein. The data contain tens of thousands of distinct CDR3 sequences, around 20% of them singletons. Germline V gene data show CDR1 as MNHEY and CDR2 as SMNVEV (reference sequence). The CDR3 sequence is 14 residues long. This sequence was found in a female donor with breast cancer. Some clones in this sample may be carry-over from other donors' samples. Sequencing was carried out using axillary lymph node tissue. This chain joins TRBV27 and TRBJ2-7; 8 bases are a match to TRBD2. The CDR3 loop reads CAGSRAGGNYEQYF. CDR3 coding DNA: TGTGCCGGCAGTAGGGCGGGAGGTAACTACGAGCAGTACTTC.